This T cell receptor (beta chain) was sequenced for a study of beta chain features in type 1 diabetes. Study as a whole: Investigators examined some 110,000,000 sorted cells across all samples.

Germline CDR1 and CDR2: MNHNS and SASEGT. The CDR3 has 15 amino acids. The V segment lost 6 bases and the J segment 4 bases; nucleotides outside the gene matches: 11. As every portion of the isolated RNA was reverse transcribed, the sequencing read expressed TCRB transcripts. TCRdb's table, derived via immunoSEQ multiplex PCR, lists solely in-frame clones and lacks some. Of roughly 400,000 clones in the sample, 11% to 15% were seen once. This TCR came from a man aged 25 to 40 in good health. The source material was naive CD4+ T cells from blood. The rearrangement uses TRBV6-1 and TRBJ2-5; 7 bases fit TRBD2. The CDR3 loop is CASRYSGSGRETQYF. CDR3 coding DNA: TGTGCCAGCAGGTATAGCGGGTCGGGCAGAGAGACCCAGTACTTC.